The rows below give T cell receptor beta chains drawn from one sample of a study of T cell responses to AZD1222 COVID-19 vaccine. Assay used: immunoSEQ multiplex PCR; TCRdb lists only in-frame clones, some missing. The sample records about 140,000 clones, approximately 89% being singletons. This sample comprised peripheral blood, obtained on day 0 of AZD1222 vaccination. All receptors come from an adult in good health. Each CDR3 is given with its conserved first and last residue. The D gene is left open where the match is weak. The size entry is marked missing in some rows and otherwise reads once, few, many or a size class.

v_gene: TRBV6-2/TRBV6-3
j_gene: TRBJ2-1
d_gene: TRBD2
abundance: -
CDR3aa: CASSLGGGFDEQFF
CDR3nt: TGTGCCAGCAGCCTTGGGGGAGGGTTCGATGAGCAGTTCTTC

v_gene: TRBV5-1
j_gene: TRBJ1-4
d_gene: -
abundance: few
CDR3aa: CASSLRPQGGGLFF
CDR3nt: TGCGCCAGCAGCTTGAGGCCTCAGGGAGGGGGACTGTTTTTT

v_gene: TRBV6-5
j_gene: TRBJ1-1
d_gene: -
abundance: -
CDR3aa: CASSYSVGNTEAFF
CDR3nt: TGTGCCAGCAGTTACTCTGTGGGGAACACTGAAGCTTTCTTT

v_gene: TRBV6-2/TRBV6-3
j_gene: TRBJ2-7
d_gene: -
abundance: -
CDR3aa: CASSSSAPEQYF
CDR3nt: TGTGCCAGCAGTTCCTCCGCCCCCGAGCAGTACTTC

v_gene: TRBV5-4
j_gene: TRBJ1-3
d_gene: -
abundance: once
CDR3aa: CASSLGIADTIYF
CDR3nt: TGTGCCAGCAGCTTGGGAATCGCGGACACCATATATTTT

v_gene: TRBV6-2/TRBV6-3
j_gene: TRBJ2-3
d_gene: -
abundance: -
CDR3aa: CASSSRYGTSTDTQYF
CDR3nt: TGTGCCAGCAGTTCACGTTACGGGACCTCCACAGATACGCAGTATTTT

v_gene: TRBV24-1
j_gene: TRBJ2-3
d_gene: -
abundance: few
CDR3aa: CATSQRQDTQYF
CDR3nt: TGTGCCACCTCCCAGCGGCAAGATACGCAGTATTTT

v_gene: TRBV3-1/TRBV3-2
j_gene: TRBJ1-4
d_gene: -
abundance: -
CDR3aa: CASSQMRVRASGKDEKLFF
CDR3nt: TGTGCCAGCAGCCAGATGCGGGTAAGGGCTTCGGGGAAGGATGAAAAACTGTTTTTT

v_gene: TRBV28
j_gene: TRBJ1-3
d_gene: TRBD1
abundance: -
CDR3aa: CASSSGQVGNTIYF
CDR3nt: TGTGCCAGCAGTTCGGGACAGGTCGGAAACACCATATATTTT

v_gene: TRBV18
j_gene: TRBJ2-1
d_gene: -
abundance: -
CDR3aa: CASSPPNRELRFF
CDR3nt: TGTGCCAGCTCACCCCCCAACCGGGAATTACGGTTCTTC

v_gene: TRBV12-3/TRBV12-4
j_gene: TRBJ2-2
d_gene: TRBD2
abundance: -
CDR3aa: CASSRQLAGELFF
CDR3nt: TGTGCCAGCAGTAGACAACTAGCGGGAGAGCTGTTTTTT

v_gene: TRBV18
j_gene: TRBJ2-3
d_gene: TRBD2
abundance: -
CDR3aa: CASSPAGVPDTQYF
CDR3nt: TGTGCCAGCTCACCAGCGGGAGTCCCAGATACGCAGTATTTT

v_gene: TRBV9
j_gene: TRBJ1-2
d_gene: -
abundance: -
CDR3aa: CASSDPRNKYYYGYTF
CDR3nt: TGTGCCAGCAGCGACCCTCGTAACAAGTACTACTATGGCTACACCTTC

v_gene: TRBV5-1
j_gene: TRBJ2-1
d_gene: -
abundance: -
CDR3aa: CATRRFNEQFF
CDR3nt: TGCGCCACCCGTCGGTTCAATGAGCAGTTCTTC

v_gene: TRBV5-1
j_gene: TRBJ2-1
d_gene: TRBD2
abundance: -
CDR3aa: CASSLVGSGGGHEQFF
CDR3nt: TGCGCCAGCAGCTTGGTTGGTAGCGGGGGCGGCCATGAGCAGTTCTTC

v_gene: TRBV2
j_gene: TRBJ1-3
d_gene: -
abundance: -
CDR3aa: CASSRQRDSGNTIYF
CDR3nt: TGTGCCAGCAGTAGGCAGCGAGACTCTGGAAACACCATATATTTT

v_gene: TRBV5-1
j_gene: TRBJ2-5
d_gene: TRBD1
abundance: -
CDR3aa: CASSPGTGKETQYF
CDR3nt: TGCGCCAGCAGCCCCGGGACAGGGAAAGAGACCCAGTACTTC

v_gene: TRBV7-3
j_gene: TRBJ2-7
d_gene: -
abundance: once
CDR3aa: CASSPSAYYEQYF
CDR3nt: TGTGCCAGCAGCCCCTCAGCATACTACGAGCAGTACTTC

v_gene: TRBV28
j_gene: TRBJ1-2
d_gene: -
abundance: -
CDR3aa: CASSLTGLIGTF
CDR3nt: TGTGCCAGCAGTCTCACGGGGCTGATAGGCACCTTC

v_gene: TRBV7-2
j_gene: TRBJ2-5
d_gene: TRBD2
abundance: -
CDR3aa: CASSPGGTQYF
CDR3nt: TGTGCCAGCTCACCGGGGGGGACCCAGTACTTC

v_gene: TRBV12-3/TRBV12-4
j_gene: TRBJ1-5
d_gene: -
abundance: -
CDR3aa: CASSLRGGLPQHF
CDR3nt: TGTGCCAGCAGTTTACGAGGTGGACTGCCCCAGCATTTT

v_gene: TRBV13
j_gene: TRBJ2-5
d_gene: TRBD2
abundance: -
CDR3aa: CASSLGLEGETQYF
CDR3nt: TGTGCCAGCAGCTTGGGACTAGAGGGAGAGACCCAGTACTTC

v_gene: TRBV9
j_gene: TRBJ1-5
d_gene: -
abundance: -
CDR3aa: CASSPGGYSNQPQHF
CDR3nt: TGTGCCAGCAGCCCAGGAGGGTATAGCAATCAGCCCCAGCATTTT

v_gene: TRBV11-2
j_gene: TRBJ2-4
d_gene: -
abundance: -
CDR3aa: CASSHRDSPSDIQYF
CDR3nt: TGTGCCAGCAGCCACCGGGACTCCCCATCGGACATTCAGTACTTC

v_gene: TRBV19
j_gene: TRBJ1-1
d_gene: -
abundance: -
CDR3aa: CASTMTEGGNTEAFF
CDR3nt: TGTGCCAGTACCATGACCGAGGGGGGGAACACTGAAGCTTTCTTT

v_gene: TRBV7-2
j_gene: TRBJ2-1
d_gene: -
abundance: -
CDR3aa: CASSLMGGPLNEQFF
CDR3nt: TGTGCCAGCAGCTTAATGGGGGGGCCTCTCAATGAGCAGTTCTTC

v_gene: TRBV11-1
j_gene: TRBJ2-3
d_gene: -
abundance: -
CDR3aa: CASSFRGTLNTDTQYF
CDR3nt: TGTGCCAGCAGCTTTCGGGGAACCCTGAACACAGATACGCAGTATTTT

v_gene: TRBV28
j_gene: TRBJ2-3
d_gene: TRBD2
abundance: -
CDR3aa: CASSDPGRGGPTDTQYF
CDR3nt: TGTGCCAGCAGCGATCCCGGCCGGGGGGGGCCCACAGATACGCAGTATTTT

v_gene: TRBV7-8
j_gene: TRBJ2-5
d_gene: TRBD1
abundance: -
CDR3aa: CASSPDRGRETQYF
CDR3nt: TGTGCCAGCAGCCCAGACAGGGGGCGAGAGACCCAGTACTTC

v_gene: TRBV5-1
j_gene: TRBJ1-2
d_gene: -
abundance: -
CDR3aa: CASSLQGSAFGGYTF
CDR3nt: TGCGCCAGCAGCTTGCAGGGATCGGCATTTGGAGGCTACACCTTC

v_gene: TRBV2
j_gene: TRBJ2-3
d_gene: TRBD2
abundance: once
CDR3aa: CATSGDLTDTQYF
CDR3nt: TGTGCCACCAGCGGGGACCTCACAGATACGCAGTATTTT

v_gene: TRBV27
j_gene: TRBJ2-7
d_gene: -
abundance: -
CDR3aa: CASSTSTRTSYEQYF
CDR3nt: TGTGCCAGCAGTACCTCAACCCGGACGTCATACGAGCAGTACTTC

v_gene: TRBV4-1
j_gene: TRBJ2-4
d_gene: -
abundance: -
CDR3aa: CASSQELGRGVDIQYF
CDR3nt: TGCGCCAGCAGCCAAGAACTAGGAAGGGGGGTGGACATTCAGTACTTC

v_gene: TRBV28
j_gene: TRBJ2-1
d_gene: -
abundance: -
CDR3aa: CASSLSASREQFF
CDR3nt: TGTGCCAGCAGTTTATCAGCTAGCCGTGAGCAGTTCTTC

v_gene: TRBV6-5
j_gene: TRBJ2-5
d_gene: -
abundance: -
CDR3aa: CASTIPAGGQETQYF
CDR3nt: TGTGCCAGTACTATACCAGCTGGGGGCCAAGAGACCCAGTACTTC

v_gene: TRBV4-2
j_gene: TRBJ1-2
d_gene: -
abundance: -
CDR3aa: CASNGGGVSGYTF
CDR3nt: TGTGCCAGCAACGGGGGAGGAGTGAGCGGCTACACCTTC

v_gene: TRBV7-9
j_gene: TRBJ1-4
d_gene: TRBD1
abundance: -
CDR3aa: CASSLTGGGEKLFF
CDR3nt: TGTGCCAGCAGCTTGACAGGGGGAGGTGAAAAACTGTTTTTT

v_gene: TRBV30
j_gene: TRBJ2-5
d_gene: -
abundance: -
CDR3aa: CAWSSSLDMETQYF
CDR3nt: TGTGCCTGGAGTTCGAGTCTCGATATGGAGACCCAGTACTTC

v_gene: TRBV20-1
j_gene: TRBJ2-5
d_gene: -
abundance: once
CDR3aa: CSASGETQYF
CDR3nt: TGCAGTGCTAGCGGGGAGACCCAGTACTTC

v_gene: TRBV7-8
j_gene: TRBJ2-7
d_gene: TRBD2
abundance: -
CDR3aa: CASSLGASGSYEQYF
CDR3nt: TGTGCCAGCAGCTTAGGGGCTAGCGGGAGTTACGAGCAGTACTTC

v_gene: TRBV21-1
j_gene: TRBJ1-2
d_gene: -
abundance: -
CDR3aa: CASSKPGGSSPRDGYTF
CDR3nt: TGTGCCAGCAGCAAACCGGGGGGTTCCTCCCCTCGGGACGGCTACACCTTC

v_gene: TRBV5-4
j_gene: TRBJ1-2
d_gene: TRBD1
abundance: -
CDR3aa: CASRLFDRAFGYTF
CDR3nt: TGTGCCAGCAGGCTCTTCGACAGGGCCTTCGGCTACACCTTC

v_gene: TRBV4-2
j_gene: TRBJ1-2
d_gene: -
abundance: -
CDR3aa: CASSQENRDHYGYTF
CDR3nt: TGTGCCAGCAGCCAAGAGAACAGGGATCACTATGGCTACACCTTC

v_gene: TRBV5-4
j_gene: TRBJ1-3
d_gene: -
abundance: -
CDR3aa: CASSFGEGAFGNTIYF
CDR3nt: TGTGCCAGCAGCTTTGGGGAAGGAGCCTTCGGGAACACCATATATTTT

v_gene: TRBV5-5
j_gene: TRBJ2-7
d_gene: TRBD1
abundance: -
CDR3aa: CASSLYRDSDRYEQYF
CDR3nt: TGTGCCAGCAGCTTGTACCGGGACAGTGATCGGTACGAGCAGTACTTC